The clone carrying this T cell receptor (beta chain) was seen ten or more times. The read ends 3 residues before the CDR3 terminus; that terminus is restored from the germline J gene. This sample is part of a study of T cell clonality in common variable immunodeficiency. Germline V CDR1 and CDR2: MNHNS, SASEGT. Trimming at V came to 3 bases and at J to 3 bases, leaving 6 bases not matched to a gene. The CDR3 totals 16 residues. TCRdb's table, derived via immunoSEQ multiplex PCR, lists solely in-frame clones and lacks some. This sample carries under 45,000 clones and no singletons, and about 9.9% goes to the top ten.

The chain links TRBV6-1 to TRBJ2-3; 10 nucleotides align to TRBD2. Sequencing was done on a sample of peripheral blood mononuclear cells. The clonotype was recovered from a person between 18 and 75 years old in good health. The sequenced part of the CDR3 DNA is TGTGCCAGCAGTGAGAGACTAGCGGGCTATACAGATACG. Translating it yields CASSERLAGYTDT. The full-length CDR3 reads as CASSERLAGYTDTQYF.